This entry lists 21 T cell receptor beta chains sequenced from one sample in a study of shared clonotypes between healthy human individuals. The assay was immunoSEQ multiplex PCR, and TCRdb's table has in-frame clones only and misses some. The profile shows 550,000 to 800,000 clones, around 67% of them singletons. The sample comprised memory CD4+ T cells sorted from blood. As to subset: CD45RA-negative fraction. These receptor sequences come from a young woman in good health.

The chain links TRBV30 to TRBJ2-5, with unresolved D. Germline V gene data show CDR1 as GTSNPN and CDR2 as SVGIG (reference sequence). Trimming left V 3 bases short and J 5 bases short, with 13 bases between. CDR3 length: 13 residues. CDR3 nucleotide sequence: TGTGCCTGGAGACAAGGTGTGGCGGAGACCCAGTACTTC. Its translation: CAWRQGVAETQYF.

The chain links TRBV11-2 to TRBJ1-1, with D unresolved. This CDR3 is built from 14 residues. The V gene's germline CDR1 is SGHAT and CDR2 FQNNGV. V lost 7 bases and J lost 1, with 13 bases in between. CDR3 protein: CASTKATGNTEAFF. CDR3 coding DNA: TGTGCCAGCACTAAAGCGACGGGGAACACTGAAGCTTTCTTT.

The chain combines TRBV5-5 with TRBJ2-7; D perhaps matches TRBD2 (5 bases). The V and J ends lost 3 bases and 2 bases respectively, with 9 bases between them. From germline, CDR1 is SGHKS and CDR2 YYEKEE (reference sequence). The CDR3 sequence is 13 residues long. CDR3 region: CASSSWTAYEQYF. The CDR3 DNA reads as TGTGCCAGCAGCTCATGGACTGCCTACGAGCAGTACTTC.

This chain connects TRBV9 to TRBJ1-1; D call uncertain. The germline gives CDR1 SGDLS, CDR2 YYNGEE. Trimming stripped 4 bases from V and 3 bases from J, with 16 bases between. This CDR3 comprises 15 residues. CDR3 sequence reads: CASSPREWDDTEAFF. DNA for the CDR3: TGTGCCAGCAGCCCGAGAGAGTGGGATGACACTGAAGCTTTCTTT.

The chain recombines TRBV7-2 with TRBJ1-2; D uncertain. The V and J ends lost 2 bases and 8 bases respectively, with 6 bases between them. There are 11 residues in the CDR3. The germline CDR1 and CDR2 sequences are SGHTA and FQGNSA. The CDR3 sequence: CASSLTSGYTF. The CDR3 DNA reads as TGTGCCAGCAGCTTAACCTCGGGCTACACCTTC.

The chain has TRBV18 and TRBJ2-3; TRBD2 agrees at 8 bases. V trimming: 5 bases; J trimming: 2 bases; junction bases outside the gene matches: 9. The CDR3 sequence is 16 residues long. Per germline, CDR1 KGHSH and CDR2 LQKENI. The CDR3 DNA reads as TGTGCCAGCTCATCCAGGGCGGGAGGACCCACAGATACGCAGTATTTT. Translation: CASSSRAGGPTDTQYF.

This chain links TRBV7-9 with TRBJ1-2; D gene uncertain. The CDR3 spans 13 residues. Germline loops: CDR1 SEHNR, CDR2 FQNEAQ (reference sequence). V was pared by 5 bases and J by 4 bases, with 11 bases between. CDR3 in amino acids: CASSRRRSYGYTF. The CDR3 DNA sequence: TGTGCCAGCAGCCGGCGACGGAGCTATGGCTACACCTTC.

This clone has just a few counts. J is TRBJ1-1 and V is TRBV20-1, with 7 nucleotides matching TRBD1. J lost 13 bases, V lost 3 bases, and 8 bases had no gene match. The CDR3 extends over 11 amino acids. Germline assignment: CDR1 DFQATT and CDR2 SNEGSKA (reference sequence). The CDR3 sequence: CSARPQGIGFF. The CDR3 DNA sequence: TGCAGTGCTAGGCCACAGGGGATTGGTTTCTTT.

The gene calls are TRBV5-1 and TRBJ2-7; 9 bases align to TRBD1. The CDR3 loop spans 15 amino acids. Germline loops: CDR1 SGHRS, CDR2 YFSETQ. Germline trimming cut 4 bases from V and 3 bases from J; bases unmatched to any gene: 8. The CDR3 is CASSQGQGLFYEQYF. In DNA, the CDR3 is TGCGCCAGCAGCCAAGGACAGGGGCTGTTCTACGAGCAGTACTTC. The full variable domain, rest sourced from reference TRBV5-1 and TRBJ2-7, is KAGVTQTPRYLIKTRGQQVTLSCSPISGHRSVSWYQQTPGQGLQFLFEYFSETQRNKGNFPGRFSGRQFSNSRSEMNVSTLELGDSALYLCASSQGQGLFYEQYFGPGTRLTVT.

This chain uses TRBV5-1 with TRBJ2-3; D is unclear. The CDR3 has 14 amino acids. Between the trimmed V and J ends, which lost 4 bases and 3 bases, there was a span of 12 bases. Germline CDR1 reads SGHRS; CDR2 reads YFSETQ. The CDR3 reads CASSPGDYTDTQYF. CDR3 bases: TGCGCCAGCAGCCCTGGGGATTATACAGATACGCAGTATTTT.

The chain recombines TRBV6-1 with TRBJ1-5; D is undetermined. Germline-derived CDR1 and CDR2 are MNHNS and SASEGT. The V and J ends lost 3 bases and 8 bases respectively, with 14 bases between them. The CDR3 runs to 14 residues. The CDR3 sequence is CASSDPSWGKPQHF. For the CDR3, the DNA is TGTGCCAGCAGTGACCCCTCTTGGGGTAAGCCCCAGCATTTT.

The CDR3 loop reads CASTGQENTEAFF. CDR3 bases: TGCGCCAGCACTGGACAGGAGAACACTGAAGCTTTCTTT. This chain links TRBV10-2 with TRBJ1-1; 7 bases map to TRBD1. The CDR3 covers 13 residues. The germline gives CDR1 WSHSY, CDR2 SAAADI. The ends lost 7 bases at V and 1 base at J; junction bases unmatched: 3.

This chain uses TRBV10-3 with TRBJ2-5, with a weak D call TRBD2 (5 bases). There are 13 residues in the CDR3. From germline, CDR1 is ENHRY and CDR2 SYGVKD. Trimming took 8 bases from V and 6 from J, leaving 16 bases between them. CDR3 in amino acids: CAIGETPGKTQYF. CDR3 nucleotide sequence: TGTGCCATCGGGGAGACTCCTGGGAAGACCCAGTACTTC.

This chain uses TRBV4-2 with TRBJ1-1, with 8 bases that match TRBD1. Trimming removed 0 bases from V and 10 bases from J; junction bases left unmatched: 16. The CDR3 sequence is 17 residues long. Germline CDR1 reads LGHNA; CDR2 reads YNFKEQ. The DNA of the CDR3 is TGTGCCAGCAGCCAAGATCTGGGGCGACAGGGGCGGGGACGAGCTTTCTTT. This translates into CASSQDLGRQGRGRAFF.

The chain carries TRBV7-2 and TRBJ2-1, with D perhaps given as TRBD1 or TRBD2 (6 bases each). V lost 5 bases, J lost 9 bases, and 14 bases lay in between. This CDR3 region has 13 residues. Per germline, CDR1 SGHTA and CDR2 FQGNSA. The CDR3 DNA reads as TGTGCCAGCAGCCGTGTATGGGGGGCTGAGCAGTTCTTC. This gives the protein CASSRVWGAEQFF.

This chain connects TRBV2 to TRBJ2-7; 10 bases fit TRBD2. Looked up from germline, CDR1 is SNHLY and CDR2 is FYNNEI. This CDR3 contains 14 residues. After removal of 5 bases from V and 9 bases from J, the junction contained 10 bases not matched to a gene. CDR3 residues: CASSSGLAALGQYF. The DNA of the CDR3 is TGTGCCAGCAGTTCAGGACTAGCGGCCCTCGGGCAGTACTTC.

In this sample, this clone turned up a few times. In nucleotides, the CDR3 is TGTGCCAGTAGTATCGGACTAGCTCAAACCTACGAGCAGTACTTC. Translation gives CASSIGLAQTYEQYF. V usage is TRBV19 and J usage is TRBJ2-7; 8 bases are a match to TRBD2. This CDR3 region has 15 residues. Germline-derived CDR1 and CDR2 are LNHDA and SQIVND (reference sequence). Trimming at V came to 3 bases and at J to 2 bases, leaving 6 bases not matched to a gene.

The chain combines TRBV5-4 with TRBJ2-1, with TRBD1 as a possible D gene (5 bases). With 0 bases removed from V and 0 bases from J, the gap between germline ends came to 7 bases. This CDR3 spans 15 amino acids. Germline V lookup: CDR1 SGHNT, CDR2 YYREEE (reference sequence). CDR3 in amino acids: CASSLVRGSYNEQFF. In nucleotides, the CDR3 is TGTGCCAGCAGCTTGGTTAGGGGCTCCTACAATGAGCAGTTCTTC.

V gene TRBV6-1 combines with J gene TRBJ2-1; 8 bases fit TRBD2. The CDR3 length is 13 residues. Germline CDR1 MNHNS, CDR2 SASEGT. J was trimmed by 10 bases and V by 7 bases; bases with no gene match: 9. The chain's CDR3 is CASNQAGELEQFF. In nucleotides, the CDR3 is TGTGCCAGCAACCAAGCGGGAGAATTAGAGCAGTTCTTC.

The chain is built from TRBV28 and TRBJ1-1; tentatively, D is TRBD1 (5 bases). The V gene lost 3 bases and the J gene lost 1 base, with 12 bases spanning the gap. Germline V gene sequence: CDR1 MDHEN, CDR2 SYDVKM. The CDR3 spans 15 residues. CDR3 amino acids: CASSLPLGTNTEAFF. CDR3 DNA: TGTGCCAGCAGTTTGCCCTTGGGGACGAACACTGAAGCTTTCTTT.

V usage is TRBV25-1 and J usage is TRBJ1-2, with unresolved D. CDR1 is MGHDK and CDR2 is SYGVNS in the germline V gene. Trimming pared 3 bases from V and 0 bases from J, leaving 11 bases between. The CDR3 is 15 amino acids. CDR3 in amino acids: CASSDLGRANYGYTF. In DNA, the CDR3 is TGTGCCAGCAGTGATCTAGGCAGAGCTAACTATGGCTACACCTTC.